Listed below are T cell receptor beta chains from one sample, sequenced in a study of T cell responses to AZD1222 COVID-19 vaccine. TCRdb's table, derived via immunoSEQ multiplex PCR, lists solely in-frame clones and lacks some. The sample contains fewer than 150,000 clones, more than 75% of which appear only once. The sample consisted of peripheral blood, taken on day 0 of AZD1222 vaccination. These receptor sequences come from an adult in good health. Each CDR3 is given with its conserved first and last residue. D genes are given only for firm matches. A clone size is listed for some rows: how often the clone was seen (once, few, many), or a class if it is expanded.

D | size | J | V | CDR3 | DNA
- | - | TRBJ2-7 | TRBV9 | CASSVDLGSYEQYF | TGTGCCAGCAGCGTAGATTTGGGCTCCTACGAGCAGTACTTC
- | few | TRBJ1-6 | TRBV11-2 | CASSLIPAAGSPLHF | TGTGCCAGCAGCTTAATTCCCGCGGCGGGTTCACCCCTCCACTTT
- | - | TRBJ1-2 | TRBV9 | CASSGDYGYTF | TGTGCCAGCAGCGGAGACTATGGCTACACCTTC
TRBD2 | - | TRBJ2-5 | TRBV12-5 | CASGLAGGQETQYF | TGTGCTAGTGGTTTAGCGGGGGGCCAAGAGACCCAGTACTTC
TRBD2 | - | TRBJ2-3 | TRBV2 | CASSKGTGGARDTQYF | TGTGCCAGCAGCAAAGGGACCGGGGGGGCCCGTGATACGCAGTATTTT
- | once | TRBJ1-2 | TRBV6-1 | CASSEEVGRLRIYGYTF | TGTGCCAGCAGTGAAGAGGTCGGGCGTTTAAGGATCTATGGCTACACCTTC
- | - | TRBJ1-5 | TRBV24-1 | CATSGGPGDNQPQHF | TGTGCCACCAGTGGGGGGCCAGGGGACAATCAGCCCCAGCATTTT
TRBD1 | - | TRBJ2-7 | TRBV4-1 | CASSLGQGLRYEQYF | TGCGCCAGCAGCCTCGGACAGGGGCTCCGGTACGAGCAGTACTTC
- | - | TRBJ2-7 | TRBV5-3 | CARRRAEQYF | TGTGCCAGAAGGCGCGCCGAGCAGTACTTC
- | many | TRBJ2-2 | TRBV27 | CASSLIMGGTGELFF | TGTGCCAGCAGTTTAATTATGGGGGGCACCGGGGAGCTGTTTTTT
- | - | TRBJ2-7 | TRBV10-3 | CAISDGVSSYEQYF | TGTGCCATCAGTGATGGGGTGAGCTCCTACGAGCAGTACTTC
- | - | TRBJ1-2 | TRBV7-9 | CASALFYGYTF | TGTGCCAGTGCTCTGTTCTATGGCTACACCTTC
- | once | TRBJ2-5 | TRBV9 | CASSVVGGRGETQYF | TGTGCCAGCAGCGTAGTCGGGGGAAGGGGCGAGACCCAGTACTTC
- | - | TRBJ2-3 | TRBV7-2 | CASAEISASTDTQYF | TGTGCCAGCGCCGAGATTTCCGCCAGCACAGATACGCAGTATTTT
- | - | TRBJ2-5 | TRBV10-3 | CAISDPHGEQYF | TGTGCCATCAGCGATCCCCATGGTGAGCAGTACTTC
- | once | TRBJ1-1 | TRBV6-5 | CASSYGGNEAFF | TGTGCCAGCAGTTACGGGGGAAATGAAGCTTTCTTT
- | once | TRBJ1-4 | TRBV25-1 | CASRASPEEKLFF | TGTGCCAGTAGGGCCTCCCCGGAGGAAAAACTGTTTTTT
TRBD1 | - | TRBJ2-7 | TRBV5-1 | CASSLSGQAYEQYF | TGCGCCAGCAGCTTGTCTGGACAGGCCTACGAGCAGTACTTC
TRBD1 | - | TRBJ1-2 | TRBV27 | CASSLSGRGRLGYTF | TGTGCCAGCAGTTTATCTGGTAGGGGGCGATTAGGCTACACCTTC
- | - | TRBJ1-2 | TRBV27 | CASSFDRVLGYGYTF | TGTGCCAGCAGTTTCGACCGGGTCCTGGGCTATGGCTACACCTTC
TRBD2 | once | TRBJ2-7 | TRBV10-3 | CAIRGASGGQYEQYF | TGTGCCATCAGAGGGGCGAGCGGGGGGCAATACGAGCAGTACTTC
- | - | TRBJ2-7 | TRBV7-2 | CASSLALDTYEQYF | TGTGCCAGCAGCTTAGCGCTAGACACCTACGAGCAGTACTTC
TRBD1 | - | TRBJ1-5 | TRBV19 | CASRNQGARNQPQHF | TGTGCCAGTAGAAACCAGGGGGCGCGCAATCAGCCCCAGCATTTT